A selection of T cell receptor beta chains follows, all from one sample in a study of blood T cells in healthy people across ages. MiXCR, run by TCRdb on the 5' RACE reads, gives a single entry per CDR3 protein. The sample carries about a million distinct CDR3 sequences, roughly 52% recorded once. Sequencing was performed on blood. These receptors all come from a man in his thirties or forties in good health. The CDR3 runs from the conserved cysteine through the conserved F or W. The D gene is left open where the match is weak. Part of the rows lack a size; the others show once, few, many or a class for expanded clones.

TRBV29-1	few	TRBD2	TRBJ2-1	CSVGNLAGGNEQFF	TGCAGCGTTGGAAACCTAGCGGGGGGCAATGAGCAGTTCTTC
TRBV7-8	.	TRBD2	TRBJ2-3	CASSLAGVEDTQYF	TGTGCCAGCAGCTTGGCGGGGGTGGAAGATACGCAGTATTTT
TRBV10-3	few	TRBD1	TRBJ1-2	CAISEGTARGYTF	TGTGCCATCAGTGAGGGGACAGCCCGCGGCTACACCTTC
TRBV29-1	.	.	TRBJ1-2	CSVSGRGLGGYTF	TGCAGCGTTAGCGGGCGGGGGCTAGGTGGCTACACCTTC
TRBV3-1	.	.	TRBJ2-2	CASSHRLTGTVNTGELFF	TGTGCCAGCAGCCATCGTTTAACGGGGACGGTTAACACCGGGGAGCTGTTTTTT
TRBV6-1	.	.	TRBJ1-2	CASSRDRLVGYTF	TGTGCCAGCAGTAGAGACCGGCTGGTTGGCTACACCTTC
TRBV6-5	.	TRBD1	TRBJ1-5	CASSPTGRNQPQHF	TGTGCCAGCAGTCCGACAGGGCGCAATCAGCCCCAGCATTTT
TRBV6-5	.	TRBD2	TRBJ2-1	CVSSYDGGVNEQFF	TGTGTCAGCAGTTACGACGGGGGGGTCAATGAGCAGTTCTTC
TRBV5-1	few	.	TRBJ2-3	CASSFGQGGTDTQYF	TGCGCCAGCAGCTTTGGACAGGGAGGGACAGATACGCAGTATTTT
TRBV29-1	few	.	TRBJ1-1	CSAGGRMNTEAFF	TGCAGCGCCGGGGGAAGGATGAACACTGAAGCTTTCTTT